These 3 T cell receptor beta chains were sequenced from one sample in a study of blood T cell repertoires in COVID-19. The protocol was immunoSEQ multiplex PCR, while the TCRdb copy is restricted to in-frame clones and leaves out a portion. The data contain roughly 80,000 clones, about nine tenths of them singletons. The material sequenced was peripheral blood. These TCRs come from a woman aged 45-59 years in a cohort sampled during active COVID-19.

The CDR3 DNA sequence: TGCGCCAGCAGATACAGGGGGACTGAAGCTTTCTTT. This translates into CASRYRGTEAFF. The rearrangement links TRBV10-2 to TRBJ1-1; 8 positions match TRBD1. The CDR3 extends over 12 amino acids. Germline V gives CDR1 WSHSY, CDR2 SAAADI. V was pared by 6 bases and J by 5 bases, with 2 bases of the junction left unmatched.

This sequence joins TRBV10-2 and TRBJ2-1, with D maybe TRBD2 (6 bases). V was pared by 5 bases and J by 5 bases, with 28 bases between. The CDR3 consists of 19 residues. From germline, CDR1 is WSHSY and CDR2 SAAADI. CDR3 DNA: TGCGCCAGCAGTTTGGAATCACCCGGCCTACGCGCGGGAAACAATGAGCAGTTCTTC. Amino acid sequence: CASSLESPGLRAGNNEQFF.

The genes are TRBV3-1 (or the pseudogene TRBV3-2) and TRBJ2-7; perhaps TRBD2 as D (6 bases). Germline V gives CDR1 LGHDT, CDR2 YNNKEL (reference sequence). The CDR3 has 16 residues. Trimming pared 4 bases from V and 0 bases from J, leaving 16 bases between. Here the CDR3 reads CASSPNLGEDSYEQYF. The CDR3 coding sequence is TGTGCCAGCAGCCCCAACTTGGGGGAGGACTCCTACGAGCAGTACTTC.